This T cell receptor beta chain was observed in a study of T cells in Graves' hyperthyroidism and ophthalmopathy. This clonotype has only a few counts. The antigen is not known. The CDR3 length is 17 residues. Trimming removed 3 bases at V and 0 bases at J, with 18 bases between. Germline V lookup: CDR1 SGHKS, CDR2 YYEKEE (reference sequence). Amplification of TCR beta CDR3 regions was performed using RNA transcripts as template. TCR CDR3 underwent first-round RT-PCR with the HTBI primer set. In TCRdb, the multiplex PCR reads were re-called with MiXCR into one record per CDR3 protein. The sample has about 480,000 distinct CDR3 sequences, approximately 14% seen once; the top ten hold less than 20%. An absence of ophthalmopathy progression within 18 months meant stable Graves' hyperthyroidism. Study-level results: Most clonotypes expanded in thyroid above 0.001 were likewise present in blood.

The material sequenced was blood. The V gene is TRBV5-5, the J gene TRBJ1-1; D perhaps matches TRBD1 (5 bases). This TCR derives from a woman under 30 with Graves' hyperthyroidism. CDR3 DNA: TGTGCCAGCAGCTCCCTGGGAGGGACGGGGTTGAACACTGAAGCTTTCTTT. The encoded protein is CASSSLGGTGLNTEAFF.